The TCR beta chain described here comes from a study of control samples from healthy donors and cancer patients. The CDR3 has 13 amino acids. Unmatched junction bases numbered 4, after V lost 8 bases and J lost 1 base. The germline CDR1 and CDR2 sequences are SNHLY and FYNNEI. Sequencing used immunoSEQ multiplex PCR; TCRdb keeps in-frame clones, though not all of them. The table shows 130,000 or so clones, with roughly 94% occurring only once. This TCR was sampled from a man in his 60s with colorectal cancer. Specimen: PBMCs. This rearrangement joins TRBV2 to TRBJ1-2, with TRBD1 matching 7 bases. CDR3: CASATGVNYGYTF. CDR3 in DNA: TGTGCCAGCGCAACAGGGGTTAACTATGGCTACACCTTC.